One TCR beta chain is described in this entry. Judged by its sample share, this clonotype qualifies as medium-sized (0.01 to 0.1%). Its antigen remains undetermined. Base quality data are lacking; no much larger clone is found one base away. The CDR3 runs 13 residues from the cysteine to the phenylalanine. Only the CDR3 part of the read is kept: 39 bases, read in frame from the first base. Deletion took 6 bases off V and 5 bases off J, with a span of 12 bases between the germline ends. CDR1 and CDR2, per the germline V gene, are ENHRY and SYGVKD. Explained via the paper, the time point label denotes: sample taken at primary tumor resection. Without any cell sorting, TCR sequencing was performed on whole RNA extracted either from tumor and nontumor lung tissue or from cryopreserved PBMC samples. The donors were 65 to 85 patients from the lung TRACERx cohort who had early-stage, untreated non-small cell lung cancer. A patient was chosen for TCR sequencing only when enough RNA was available from at least two tumor regions.

This sample is drawn from a study of spatial heterogeneity in lung cancer (dated by TCRdb to between 2019 and 2020). Looking at the study overall: Beta-chain transcripts were consistently detected in greater numbers than alpha-chain transcripts, which likely reflects a higher abundance of beta-chain transcripts. In the raw uncorrected reads, each unique combination of TCR and UMI appeared more than ten times on average. The study quantitatively compared TCR alpha and beta repertoires across multiple tumor regions, matched nontumor lung and blood in non-small cell lung cancer. The study linked features of the TCR repertoire to counts of nonsynonymous mutations, which were determined by whole-exome sequencing of tumor tissue. Both alpha and beta chains were TCR-sequenced in samples taken at surgery, namely 220 tumor regions, 62 to 65 matched nontumor lung samples and some 53 PBMC samples. General study outcomes and caveats: Ubiquitous expanded tumor TCRs showed up in blood more often at tumor resection than at routine follow-up. Additional single-cell paired TCR alpha and beta sequencing was considered necessary to confirm, at a functional level, the hypothesis that regional TCRs recognize regional mutations.

Receptor amplification or capture employed 5' RACE. Reads for this sample came from a NextSeq 500. In the TCR library protocol, a unique molecular identifier was attached to each TCR cDNA molecule so that PCR and sequencing errors could be corrected. Per the original workflow: TCR identification, UMI-based error correction and CDR3 extraction were all carried out with Decombinator tools. Expanded TCRs were defined as those above a frequency of 2 per 1,000, corresponding to the top 1% of the tumor frequency distribution. Renyi diversity was computed with the R vegan package after each repertoire had been subsampled 100 times to 5,000 TCRs. CDR3 similarity networks were built from amino acid triplet string-kernel similarity, with CDR3s being connected when pairwise similarity was above 0.82. The public sequencing data were trimmed at Q25 with fastp and processed into clonotypes with MiXCR by TCRdb, which kept only in-frame beta chains. Merged by CDR3 protein, the rows form single entries marked with the most common genes and DNA. The V and J calls follow TCRdb's processing rather than the paper's. In all, the sample holds around 48,000 distinct CDR3 sequences, and 5.3% of those were seen once. Clones ranked in the top ten supply roughly 11% of the sample.

The sample was PBMCs, taken at surgery. The sequence was collected from a male donor with early-stage non-small cell lung cancer. The receptor chain draws on TRBV10-3 and TRBJ2-3; TRBD2 is a weak D gene call, 6 bases matching. CDR3 reads: CAISGRDVDTQYF. The DNA sequence is given as TGTGCCATCAGCGGGCGGGACGTAGATACGCAGTATTTT.